The T cell receptor beta chain described here comes from a study of early T cells in non-severe SARS-CoV-2 infection. Study results and caveats: VDJdb-based annotation leaned toward anti-spike CD8 responses and missed private and CD4 specificities.

One entry per CDR3 protein results from TCRdb running MiXCR on the 5' RACE reads. The sample holds 35,000 to 45,000 distinct CDR3 sequences, 5.3% seen once. Regarding this clonotype: Its cognate antigen is unknown.

The CDR3 runs 18 residues. V was pared by 2 bases and J by 2 bases, with 18 bases between. The chain is built from TRBV12-3 or TRBV12-4 and TRBJ1-4; no reliable D call. Sample: whole blood. This clonotype was sampled from an adult who was a healthcare worker with PCR-confirmed SARS-CoV-2 infection or an uninfected control (not recorded which). CDR3: CASSLFWSARRTNEKLFF. As DNA, the CDR3 is TGTGCCAGCAGTTTATTTTGGTCCGCGAGACGGACTAATGAAAAACTGTTTTTT.